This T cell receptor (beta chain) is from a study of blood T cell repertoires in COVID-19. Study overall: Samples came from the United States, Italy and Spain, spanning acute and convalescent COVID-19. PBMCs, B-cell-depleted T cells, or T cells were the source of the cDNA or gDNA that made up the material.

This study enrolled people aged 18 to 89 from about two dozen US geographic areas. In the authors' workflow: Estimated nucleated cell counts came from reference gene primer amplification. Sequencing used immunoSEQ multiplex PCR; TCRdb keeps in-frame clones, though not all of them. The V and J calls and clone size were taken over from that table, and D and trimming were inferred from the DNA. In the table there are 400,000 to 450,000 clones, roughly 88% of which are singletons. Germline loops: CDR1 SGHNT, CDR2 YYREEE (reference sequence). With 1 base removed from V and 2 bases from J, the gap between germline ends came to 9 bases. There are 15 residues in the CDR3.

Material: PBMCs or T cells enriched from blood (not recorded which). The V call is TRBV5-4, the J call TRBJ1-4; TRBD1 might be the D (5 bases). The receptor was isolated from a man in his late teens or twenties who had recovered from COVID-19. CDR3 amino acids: CASSLYQGTNEKLFF. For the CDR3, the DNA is TGTGCCAGCAGCTTGTATCAGGGTACTAATGAAAAACTGTTTTTT.